A selection of T cell receptor beta chains follows, all from one sample in a study of blood T cells in healthy people across ages. MiXCR was run by TCRdb on the 5' RACE reads, yielding one entry per CDR3 protein. The sample lists around 1,500,000 distinct CDR3 sequences, about 28% occurring once. The sample taken for sequencing was blood. All receptors derive from a woman in her twenties or thirties in good health. The CDR3 runs from the conserved cysteine through the conserved F or W. D genes are given only for firm matches. Not all rows give a size; the values are once, few, many and, for expanded clones, a class.

size,V,J,D,CDR3,DNA
NA,TRBV7-2,TRBJ2-4,NA,CASSPARLEQYF,TGTGCCAGCAGCCCAGCAAGGCTGGAGCAGTACTTC
few,TRBV7-9,TRBJ2-4,NA,CASSLTAGRQYF,TGTGCCAGCAGCTTAACAGCAGGTCGTCAGTACTTC
few,TRBV7-2,TRBJ1-4,TRBD1,CASSLEPTGGYEKLFF,TGTGCCAGCAGCTTAGAGCCGACAGGGGGCTACGAAAAACTGTTTTTT
many,TRBV6-1,TRBJ1-2,TRBD1,CASSDPGTAYGYTF,TGTGCCAGCAGTGACCCCGGGACAGCATATGGCTACACCTTC
few,TRBV4-1,TRBJ2-7,NA,CASSQVSDLYEQYF,TGCGCCAGCAGCCAAGTTTCGGACCTCTACGAGCAGTACTTC
many,TRBV18,TRBJ2-4,TRBD2,CASSPGLAGAKNIQYF,TGTGCCAGCTCACCGGGACTAGCGGGAGCCAAAAACATTCAGTACTTC
few,TRBV3-1,TRBJ2-4,NA,CASSRRPGSGEQYF,TGTGCCAGCAGCAGACGTCCCGGATCAGGAGAGCAGTACTTC
NA,TRBV6-5,TRBJ1-5,NA,CASSYSRGSNQPQHF,TGTGCCAGCAGTTACTCGAGGGGGAGCAATCAGCCCCAGCATTTT
NA,TRBV28,TRBJ2-3,TRBD2,CASSTTGRAKDTQYF,TGTGCCAGCAGCACTACCGGGAGGGCGAAAGATACGCAGTATTTT
many,TRBV6-4,TRBJ2-3,NA,CASSEQGTTDTQYF,TGTGCCAGCAGTGAACAGGGAACCACAGATACGCAGTATTTT
NA,TRBV6-1,TRBJ1-5,NA,CASTTSGSVNQPQHF,TGTGCCAGCACCACCAGTGGCTCAGTAAATCAGCCCCAGCATTTT
NA,TRBV5-1,TRBJ2-6,NA,CASSLSTGANVRTF,TGCGCCAGCAGCTTGTCGACTGGGGCCAACGTCCGGACTTTC
NA,TRBV5-1,TRBJ2-4,TRBD2,CASSLGSSGENIQDF,TGCGCCAGCAGCTTGGGGTCTAGCGGTGAGAACATTCAGGACTTC
NA,TRBV28,TRBJ1-5,NA,CASRIDLGAFNQPQHF,TGTGCCAGCAGGATTGACCTCGGGGCCTTCAATCAGCCCCAGCATTTT
NA,TRBV19,TRBJ2-7,TRBD1,CASRPGQGAVEQYF,TGTGCCAGTAGACCCGGACAGGGGGCAGTCGAGCAGTACTTC
many,TRBV7-2,TRBJ2-5,NA,CASSTSQTQYF,TGTGCCAGCAGCACGAGCCAGACCCAGTACTTC
few,TRBV5-1,TRBJ1-6,NA,CASSLGGTYNSPLHF,TGCGCCAGCAGCTTGGGAGGGACTTATAATTCACCCCTCCACTTT
NA,TRBV10-3,TRBJ1-5,TRBD1,CAIGTGANQPQHF,TGTGCCATCGGGACAGGGGCTAATCAGCCCCAGCATTTT
many,TRBV6-1,TRBJ2-1,TRBD2,CASSRPSSGRSSYNEQFF,TGTGCCAGCAGTCGGCCTTCTAGCGGGAGGAGCTCCTACAATGAGCAGTTCTTC
NA,TRBV7-2,TRBJ2-2,TRBD2,CASSSGLGGSNTGELFF,TGTGCCAGCAGCTCAGGGCTGGGCGGGAGTAACACCGGGGAGCTGTTTTTT
NA,TRBV5-1,TRBJ2-2,TRBD2,CASMTSGYTGELFF,TGCGCCAGCATGACTAGCGGCTACACCGGGGAGCTGTTTTTT
NA,TRBV10-3,TRBJ2-6,NA,CAISESVPGANVLTF,TGTGCCATCAGTGAGTCGGTACCTGGGGCCAACGTCCTGACTTTC
once,TRBV29-1,TRBJ2-1,NA,CSVPTKTGNRGEQFF,TGCAGCGTTCCGACGAAAACAGGGAACCGCGGGGAGCAGTTCTTC
NA,TRBV11-3,TRBJ2-1,TRBD2,CASSLGRWREETNEQFF,TGTGCCAGCAGCTTAGGTCGGTGGCGGGAGGAAACAAATGAGCAGTTCTTC
NA,TRBV2,TRBJ2-4,TRBD2,CASSDRTRILAGGKNIQYF,TGTGCCAGCAGTGACAGAACTAGGATACTAGCGGGAGGCAAAAACATTCAGTACTTC
NA,TRBV4-1,TRBJ2-3,TRBD2,CASSQGPRLADFTDTQYF,TGCGCCAGCAGCCAGGGCCCCCGACTAGCGGACTTCACAGATACGCAGTATTTT
many,TRBV24-1,TRBJ2-1,NA,CATKDGGAMYNEQFF,TGTGCCACCAAGGATGGGGGGGCAATGTACAATGAGCAGTTCTTC
NA,TRBV28,TRBJ1-1,NA,CASSRDAPGIRAEAFF,TGTGCCAGCAGCCGTGATGCTCCAGGGATCAGGGCTGAAGCTTTCTTT
many,TRBV18,TRBJ2-7,TRBD1,CASSQGQASYEQYF,TGTGCCAGCTCACAGGGACAGGCATCCTACGAGCAGTACTTC
few,TRBV3-1,TRBJ2-1,TRBD2,CASSQDVTSVRQFF,TGTGCCAGCAGCCAAGATGTGACTAGCGTCCGTCAGTTCTTC
NA,TRBV27,TRBJ2-1,TRBD2,CSSSPRAGGNNEQFF,TGTTCCAGCAGTCCACGAGCGGGGGGGAATAATGAGCAGTTCTTC
NA,TRBV9,TRBJ2-1,NA,CASRDRSLTAKQFF,TGTGCCAGCAGAGACAGATCTCTTACAGCAAAACAGTTCTTC
NA,TRBV5-1,TRBJ2-7,NA,CASSLNRPSLEQYF,TGCGCCAGCAGCTTGAATCGTCCTTCCCTCGAGCAGTACTTC
NA,TRBV29-1,TRBJ1-5,NA,CSVVQGHNQPQHF,TGCAGCGTTGTCCAGGGGCACAATCAGCCCCAGCATTTT
many,TRBV5-1,TRBJ1-1,NA,CASSSENRAGEAFF,TGCGCCAGCAGCTCGGAGAACAGGGCCGGGGAAGCTTTCTTT
few,TRBV19,TRBJ2-1,NA,CAVVQDNEQFF,TGTGCCGTGGTGCAGGACAATGAGCAGTTCTTC
NA,TRBV20-1,TRBJ1-2,NA,CSARVRGTYGYTF,TGCAGTGCTAGAGTACGGGGGACCTATGGCTACACCTTC
NA,TRBV12-3/TRBV12-4,TRBJ1-6,NA,CASRLTTGGSPLHF,TGTGCCAGCAGGCTCACAACGGGGGGCTCACCCCTCCACTTT
NA,TRBV7-2,TRBJ1-1,TRBD1,CASSKGQPMNTEAFF,TGTGCCAGCAGCAAGGGACAGCCAATGAACACTGAAGCTTTCTTT
many,TRBV20-1,TRBJ2-7,NA,CSARDLEDASYEQYF,TGCAGTGCTAGAGATCTTGAGGACGCTTCCTACGAGCAGTACTTC